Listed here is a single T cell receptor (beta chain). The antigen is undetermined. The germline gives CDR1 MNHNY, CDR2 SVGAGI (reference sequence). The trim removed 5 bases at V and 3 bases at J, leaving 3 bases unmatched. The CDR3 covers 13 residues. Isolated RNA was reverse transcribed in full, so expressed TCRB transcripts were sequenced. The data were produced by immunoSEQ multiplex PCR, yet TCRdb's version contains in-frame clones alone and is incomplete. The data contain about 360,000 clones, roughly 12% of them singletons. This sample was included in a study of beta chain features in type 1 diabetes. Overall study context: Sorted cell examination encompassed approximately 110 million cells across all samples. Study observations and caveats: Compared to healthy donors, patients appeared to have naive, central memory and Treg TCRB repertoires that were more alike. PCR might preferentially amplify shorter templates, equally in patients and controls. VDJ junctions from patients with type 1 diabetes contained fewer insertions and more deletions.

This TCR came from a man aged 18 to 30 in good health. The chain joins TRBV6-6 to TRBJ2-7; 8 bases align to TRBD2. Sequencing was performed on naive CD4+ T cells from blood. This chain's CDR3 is CASSETSDYEQYF. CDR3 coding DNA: TGTGCCAGCAGTGAGACTAGCGACTACGAGCAGTACTTC.